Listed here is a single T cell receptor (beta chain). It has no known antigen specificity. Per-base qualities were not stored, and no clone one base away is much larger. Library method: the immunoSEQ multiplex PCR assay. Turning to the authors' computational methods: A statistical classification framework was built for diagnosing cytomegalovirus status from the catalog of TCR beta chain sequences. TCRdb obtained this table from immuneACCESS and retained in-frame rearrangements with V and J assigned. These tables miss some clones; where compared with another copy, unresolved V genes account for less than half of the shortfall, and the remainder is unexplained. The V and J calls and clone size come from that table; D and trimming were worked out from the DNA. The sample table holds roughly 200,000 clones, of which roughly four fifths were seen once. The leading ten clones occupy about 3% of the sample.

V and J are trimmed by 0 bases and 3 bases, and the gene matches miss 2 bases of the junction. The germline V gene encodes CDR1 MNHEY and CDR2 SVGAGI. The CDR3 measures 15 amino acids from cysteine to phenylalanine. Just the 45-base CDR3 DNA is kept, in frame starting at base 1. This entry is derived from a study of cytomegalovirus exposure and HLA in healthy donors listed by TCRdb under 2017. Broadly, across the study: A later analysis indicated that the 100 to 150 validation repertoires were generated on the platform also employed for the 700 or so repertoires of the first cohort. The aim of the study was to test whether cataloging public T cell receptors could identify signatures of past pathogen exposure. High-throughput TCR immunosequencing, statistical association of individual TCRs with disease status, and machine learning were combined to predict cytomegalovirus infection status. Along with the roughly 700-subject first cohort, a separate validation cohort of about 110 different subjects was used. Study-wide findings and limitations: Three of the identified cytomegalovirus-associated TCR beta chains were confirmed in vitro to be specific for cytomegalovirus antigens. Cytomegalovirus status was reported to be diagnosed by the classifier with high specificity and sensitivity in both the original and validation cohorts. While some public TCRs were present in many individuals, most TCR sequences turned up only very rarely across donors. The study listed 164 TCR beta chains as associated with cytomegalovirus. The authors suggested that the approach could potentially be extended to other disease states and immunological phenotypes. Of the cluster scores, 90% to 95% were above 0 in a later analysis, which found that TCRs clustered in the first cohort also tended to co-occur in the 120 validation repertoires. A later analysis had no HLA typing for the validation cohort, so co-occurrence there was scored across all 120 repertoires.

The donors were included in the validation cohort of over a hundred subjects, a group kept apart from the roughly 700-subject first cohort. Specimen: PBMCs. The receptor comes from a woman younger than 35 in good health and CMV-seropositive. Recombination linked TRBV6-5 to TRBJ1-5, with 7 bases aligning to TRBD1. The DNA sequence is TGTGCCAGCAGTTACTCGACAGGGCCCAATCAGCCCCAGCATTTT. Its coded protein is CASSYSTGPNQPQHF.